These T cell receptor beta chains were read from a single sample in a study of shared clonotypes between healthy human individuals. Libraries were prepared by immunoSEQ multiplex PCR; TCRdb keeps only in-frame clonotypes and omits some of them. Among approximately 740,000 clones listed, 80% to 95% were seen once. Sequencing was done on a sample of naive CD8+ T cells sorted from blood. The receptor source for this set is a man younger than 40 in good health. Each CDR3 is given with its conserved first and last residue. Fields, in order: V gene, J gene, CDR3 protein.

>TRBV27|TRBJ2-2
CAARELDNTGELFF
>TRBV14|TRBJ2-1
CASSQVVGGRDEQFF
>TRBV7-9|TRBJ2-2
CASSSTAEGGTGELFF
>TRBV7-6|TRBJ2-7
CASSLEPGLAGSEQYF
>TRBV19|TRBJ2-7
CASSIDPGDLNEQYF
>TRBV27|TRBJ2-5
CASSYRDRGLETQYF
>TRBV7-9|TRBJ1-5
CASSPTGPINQPQHF
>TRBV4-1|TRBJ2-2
CASSHIYAAVAEVANTGELFF
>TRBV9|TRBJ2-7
CASGQADSFEQYF
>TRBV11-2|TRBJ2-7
CASSLNEQYF
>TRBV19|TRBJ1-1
CASSLGQGGNTEAFF
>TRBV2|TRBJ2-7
CASSEGGLAGGSSYEQYF
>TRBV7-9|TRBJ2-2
CASSTRGQGNTGELFF
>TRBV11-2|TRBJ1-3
CASSLEYGGTGNTIYF
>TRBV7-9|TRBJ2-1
CASSIPTGAGTQSYNEQFF
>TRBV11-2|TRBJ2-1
CASSLVTSGSGNEQFF
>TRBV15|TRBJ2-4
CATSGTGTGVAIQYF
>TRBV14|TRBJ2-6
CASSLEGGQPSGANVLTF
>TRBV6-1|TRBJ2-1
CASLGLAEQFF
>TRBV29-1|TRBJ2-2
CSVDLAGTGELFF
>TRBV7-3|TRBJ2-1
CASSSGLAIYNEQFF
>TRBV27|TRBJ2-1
CASSLFGGSYNEQFF